This passage covers 11 T cell receptor beta chains from one sample sequenced in a study of radiation and T cells in renal cell carcinoma. Produced via immunoSEQ multiplex PCR; TCRdb's table is partial and in-frame only. The table lists about 120,000 clones, around 82% of them singletons. Time point defined: blood 2 weeks post-SBRT. The treatment denotes: 15 Gy SBRT to primary tumor, nephrectomy 4 weeks later. Sequences were derived from blood, sampled from a patient whose treatment included radiotherapy and nephrectomy. All receptors derive from a man between 45 and 60 years old with renal cell carcinoma.

CDR3 protein: CASSPFGPSTDTQYF. CDR3 coding DNA: TGTGCCAGCAGCCCGTTTGGCCCTAGCACAGATACGCAGTATTTT. V gene TRBV27 combines with J gene TRBJ2-3; D gene unclear. The V end was cut by 6 bases, the J end by 0 bases, with 13 bases between. This CDR3 region has 15 residues. Germline CDR1 MNHEY, CDR2 SMNVEV (reference sequence).

The V and J genes are TRBV14 and TRBJ1-4; no clear D gene. Germline V gene lookup returns CDR1 SGHDN and CDR2 FVKESK. Trimming removed 3 bases at V and 6 bases at J, with 11 bases between. CDR3 length equals 14 residues. The chain's CDR3 is CASSQSVRDEKLFF. The CDR3 DNA follows: TGTGCCAGCAGCCAGTCAGTAAGGGATGAAAAACTGTTTTTT.

The CDR3 loop is CASSRQISQDGYTF. The CDR3 bases are TGTGCCAGCAGCCGACAGATAAGTCAGGATGGCTACACCTTC. V is TRBV6-5 and J is TRBJ1-2; maybe TRBD1 (5 bases). Trimming removed 6 bases from V and 6 bases from J, with 17 bases in between. Looked up from germline, CDR1 is MNHEY and CDR2 is SVGAGI. The CDR3 consists of 14 residues.

This chain uses TRBV2 with TRBJ2-7, with D perhaps TRBD2 (5 bases). CDR1 and CDR2 from the germline V gene are SNHLY and FYNNEI. Trimming left V 6 bases short and J 6 bases short, with 18 bases between. CDR3 length equals 14 residues. CDR3 sequence: CASRSPLEPPEQYF. DNA for the CDR3: TGTGCCAGCAGGTCACCACTAGAACCCCCCGAGCAGTACTTC.

The genes are TRBV11-3 and TRBJ2-2; no clear D. The germline gives CDR1 SGHNT, CDR2 YENEEA. The V and J ends lost 4 bases and 6 bases respectively, with 6 bases between them. There are 12 residues in the CDR3. This CDR3 is CASSSIPGELFF. The CDR3 region has the DNA TGTGCCAGCAGCTCTATTCCCGGGGAGCTGTTTTTT.

V usage is TRBV21-1 and J usage is TRBJ2-7; the table's D call TRBD1 went unverified against the DNA. TRBV21-1 is classified as a pseudogene. The length of the CDR3 is 15 residues. CDR3 protein: CASSSTDRGSNEQYF. The CDR3 DNA reads TGTGCCAGCAGCAGCACGGACAGGGGATCCAACGAGCAGTACTTC.

The chain recombines TRBV30 with TRBJ1-6; 12 positions agree with TRBD1. Unmatched junction bases numbered 6, after V lost 5 bases and J lost 7 bases. Germline loops: CDR1 GTSNPN, CDR2 SVGIG (reference sequence). The CDR3 loop spans 15 amino acids. This CDR3 reads CAWGTGGALNSPLHF. DNA of the CDR3: TGTGCCTGGGGGACAGGGGGCGCGTTAAATTCACCCCTCCACTTT.

This clone was counted a single time. The chain links TRBV6-6 to TRBJ2-7, with D possibly TRBD1 on 5 matching bases. The CDR3 totals 15 residues. Trimming stripped 0 bases from V and 1 base from J, with 10 bases between. Germline assignment: CDR1 MNHNY and CDR2 SVGAGI (reference sequence). The CDR3 reads CASSYSDSLSYEQYF. The CDR3 DNA follows: TGTGCCAGCAGTTACTCTGACAGTTTATCCTACGAGCAGTACTTC.

The chain recombines TRBV5-5 with TRBJ1-1; D not certain. CDR3 length equals 14 residues. Germline CDR1 is SGHKS and CDR2 is YYEKEE (reference sequence). The V gene lost 0 bases and the J gene lost 6 bases, with 12 bases spanning the gap. The CDR3 is CASSLAPGAAEAFF. In DNA form, the CDR3 reads TGTGCCAGCAGCTTGGCCCCGGGTGCGGCTGAAGCTTTCTTT. Together with reference TRBV5-5 and TRBJ1-1, the CDR3 gives the full variable domain: DAGVTQSPTHLIKTRGQQVTLRCSPISGHKSVSWYQQVLGQGPQFIFQYYEKEERGRGNFPDRFSARQFPNYSSELNVNALLLGDSALYLCASSLAPGAAEAFFGQGTRLTVV.

The V call is TRBV30, the J call TRBJ1-1, with D unclear. Germline CDR1 GTSNPN, CDR2 SVGIG (reference sequence). V was cut by 2 bases and J by 5 bases, with 9 bases left in between. This CDR3 has 12 amino acids. CDR3 nucleotides: TGTGCCTGGAGTCCCGGGTGGACTGAAGCTTTCTTT. Translating gives CAWSPGWTEAFF. The whole variable domain, filled in from reference TRBV30 and TRBJ1-1, reads SQTIHQWPATLVQPVGSPLSLECTVEGTSNPNLYWYRQAAGRGLQLLFYSVGIGQISSEVPQNLSASRPQDRQFILSSKKLLLSDSGFYLCAWSPGWTEAFFGQGTRLTVV.

V is TRBV5-4 and J is TRBJ1-1; 8 bases align to TRBD1. Per the germline V gene, CDR1 is SGHNT and CDR2 is YYREEE (reference sequence). Trimming cost V 7 bases and J 6 bases; bases outside gene matches: 14. CDR3 length: 15 residues. CDR3 loop: CASYEADRVGAEAFF. CDR3 nucleotides: TGTGCCAGCTACGAGGCGGACAGGGTGGGGGCTGAAGCTTTCTTT.